This TCR beta chain was recorded in a study of T cell responses to AZD1222 COVID-19 vaccine. Study-wide results and limits: Females outnumbered males among donors, who were mostly white British; clonal diversity was possibly underestimated. Baseline seropositives among AZD1222 recipients totaled only five or six. Mapped onto spike, vaccine-associated CD4 TCRs spanned it and were dominant at 160-218 and 743-854.

Using immunoSEQ multiplex PCR, the repertoire was profiled, and TCRdb retains in-frame clones only, with some absent. The data show 150,000 to 180,000 clones, 85% to 90% seen once. The CDR3 has 15 residues. Germline values: CDR1 SGDLS, CDR2 YYNGEE. Trimming cost V 0 bases and J 4 bases, with 13 bases left between them. This clone was observed a handful of times. The antigen remains unidentified. V usage is TRBV9 and J usage is TRBJ1-1; D is unclear. The material was peripheral blood, obtained on day 0 of MenACWY control vaccination. The clonotype comes from an adult in good health. For the CDR3, the DNA is TGTGCCAGCAGCGTAGGATCCTTAAGAGTCACTGAAGCTTTCTTT. Residues: CASSVGSLRVTEAFF.